The clone carrying this T cell receptor (beta chain) was picked up a small number of times. Antigen unknown. Template switching with 5'RACE generated the TCR cDNA and added a universal primer site and UMIs. Each CDR3 protein gets one entry after TCRdb re-called the 5' RACE reads with MiXCR. The sample shows 400,000 or so distinct CDR3 sequences, under 14% of them seen only once. The data originate from a study of T cells after yellow fever vaccination. Study findings and constraints: The booster saw the reappearance of most primary-vaccination clones (approximately 96% CD4, 88% CD8). In FACS-sorted repertoires, abundant clonotypes from the bulk population could appear as contaminants.

CDR3 length equals 13 residues. V lost 2 bases, J lost 5 bases, and 9 bases lay in between. Germline V gene sequence: CDR1 SGDLS, CDR2 YYNGEE. The TCR sequence derives from a man between 18 and 29 years old who received the YFV17D yellow fever vaccine. Specimen: PBMCs, collected on the day of the first yellow fever vaccination. The chain combines TRBV9 with TRBJ2-3; weak D call: TRBD1 (6 bases). CDR3 sequence reads: CASSVRTVDTQYF. Here the CDR3 DNA reads TGTGCCAGCAGCGTTCGGACAGTAGATACGCAGTATTTT.